Described below is a single T cell receptor (beta chain) sequence and its context. This same CDR3 is encoded by further DNA sequences in the sample. This record belongs to a study of control samples from healthy donors and cancer patients. Trimming took 3 bases from V and 3 from J; bases not matched to a gene: 8. The CDR3 spans 18 residues. The germline gives CDR1 SGHRS, CDR2 YFSETQ. TCRdb's table, derived via immunoSEQ multiplex PCR, lists solely in-frame clones and lacks some. The sample records around 53,000 clones, around 86% being singletons. This TCR derives from a woman in her forties or fifties with lung cancer. The rearrangement links TRBV5-1 to TRBJ2-3; 15 nucleotides line up with TRBD2. Specimen: PBMCs. CDR3 coding DNA: TGCGCCAGCAGCTCTAGGACTAGCGGGGGGGCTTCGACAGATACGCAGTATTTT. It translates to CASSSRTSGGASTDTQYF.